Sequencing of this T cell receptor beta chain was carried out in a study of cytomegalovirus exposure and HLA in healthy donors. There are 13 residues in the CDR3. Trimming stripped 7 bases from V and 7 bases from J, with 16 bases between. Germline loops: CDR1 SQVTM, CDR2 ANQGSEA. Note on this clone: The antigen is undetermined.

Study results and caveats: Apart from CMV serostatus, no immune exposure information was available. According to the study, 160 or so TCR beta chains were cytomegalovirus-associated.

PCR was performed using 60 Vbeta and 13 Jbeta primers. The data were produced by immunoSEQ multiplex PCR, yet TCRdb's version contains in-frame clones alone and is incomplete. This sample yields 110,000 to 150,000 clones, of which over 70% are seen a single time; about 0.91% belongs to the top ten. This clonotype originated in a young man in good health and CMV-seronegative. Sequencing was performed on PBMCs. The chain has TRBV29-1 and TRBJ1-4; possibly TRBD1 for D (6 bases). CDR3 protein: CSAQGGWIEKLFF. CDR3 DNA: TGCAGCGCCCAAGGGGGATGGATTGAAAAACTGTTTTTT.